Each of the 20 T cell receptor beta chains below was sequenced from the same sample in a study of blood T cell repertoires in COVID-19. Assay: immunoSEQ multiplex PCR; the TCRdb copy retains only in-frame clones and omits some. Here the sample spans nearly 250,000 clones, around four fifths being singletons. Sequencing was performed on peripheral blood. Source of these receptors: a woman over 75 with acute or convalescent COVID-19.

The chain carries TRBV19 and TRBJ2-7; D remains ambiguous. The V end was cut by 4 bases, the J end by 1 base, with 8 bases between. Looked up from germline, CDR1 is LNHDA and CDR2 is SQIVND (reference sequence). The CDR3 sequence is 13 residues long. The CDR3 DNA reads as TGTGCCAGTAGTACTACCCCATCCTACGAGCAGTACTTC. This translates into CASSTTPSYEQYF.

This sequence joins TRBV19 and TRBJ2-3; maybe TRBD2 (5 bases). The CDR3 covers 14 residues. Per the germline V gene, CDR1 is LNHDA and CDR2 is SQIVND (reference sequence). V was clipped by 10 bases and J by 0 bases, with 14 bases between them. The CDR3 here is CATKTIASTDTQYF. CDR3 bases: TGTGCCACCAAGACTATAGCGAGCACAGATACGCAGTATTTT.

This sequence joins TRBV7-2 and TRBJ1-3; D possibly corresponds to TRBD1 (6 bases). V shed 1 base and J shed 4 bases, with 11 bases lying between them. Germline V gives CDR1 SGHTA, CDR2 FQGNSA. This CDR3 contains 15 residues. The CDR3 spells CASSLEGGRGNTIYF. The CDR3 DNA reads TGTGCCAGCAGCTTAGAGGGGGGGCGCGGAAACACCATATATTTT.

V usage is TRBV3-1 (or the pseudogene TRBV3-2) and J usage is TRBJ1-1; 8 nucleotides agree with TRBD1. There are 15 residues in the CDR3. Germline-derived CDR1 and CDR2 are LGHDT and YNNKEL (reference sequence). Germline trimming cut 5 bases from V and 1 base from J; bases unmatched to any gene: 6. The CDR3 here is CASSFQGAANTEAFF. As DNA, the CDR3 is TGTGCCAGCAGCTTCCAGGGGGCGGCGAACACTGAAGCTTTCTTT.

This clone was seen a few times. The chain is built from TRBV19 and TRBJ1-4; maybe TRBD1 (5 bases). The length of the CDR3 is 13 residues. Germline assignment: CDR1 LNHDA and CDR2 SQIVND (reference sequence). V lost 10 bases to trimming and J lost 7 bases, with 16 bases between them. For the CDR3, the DNA is TGTGCCACCCACCGGGGGGGGAGTGAAAAACTGTTTTTT. Protein product: CATHRGGSEKLFF.

This rearrangement joins TRBV5-1 to TRBJ1-6; 7 bases agree with TRBD1. V lost 4 bases, J lost 6 bases, and 7 bases stayed unmatched. CDR1 and CDR2 from the germline V gene are SGHRS and YFSETQ. This CDR3 contains 15 residues. CDR3 protein: CASSEQGMGNSPLHF. CDR3 nucleotides: TGCGCCAGCAGCGAACAGGGGATGGGTAATTCACCCCTCCACTTT.

J is TRBJ1-1 and V is TRBV18; 9 nucleotides line up with TRBD1. V was clipped by 6 bases and J by 1 base; unmatched bases: 12. Germline V gene data show CDR1 as KGHSH and CDR2 as LQKENI. The CDR3 totals 17 residues. The CDR3 DNA reads as TGTGCCAGCTCGCCGGACTTTTTGACAGGGGGGAACACTGAAGCTTTCTTT. Residues: CASSPDFLTGGNTEAFF.

This chain connects TRBV3-1 (or the pseudogene TRBV3-2) to TRBJ1-1; 12 nucleotides agree with TRBD1. Germline loops: CDR1 LGHDT, CDR2 YNNKEL (reference sequence). This CDR3 spans 16 amino acids. V trimming: 5 bases; J trimming: 5 bases; junction bases outside the gene matches: 9. CDR3 nucleotides: TGTGCCAGCAGCAACCGGGACAGGGGGCTGTATACTGAAGCTTTCTTT. As protein: CASSNRDRGLYTEAFF.

The chain recombines TRBV18 with TRBJ1-4; tentatively, D is TRBD1 (6 bases). This CDR3 is built from 12 residues. V was cut by 4 bases and J by 8 bases, with 8 bases left in between. The V gene's germline CDR1 is KGHSH and CDR2 LQKENI. DNA of the CDR3: TGTGCCAGCTCACAACAGGGCGAAAAACTGTTTTTT. Translated: CASSQQGEKLFF.

This sequence joins TRBV19 and TRBJ2-7; 13 bases match TRBD2. The V gene's germline CDR1 is LNHDA and CDR2 SQIVND (reference sequence). Unmatched junction bases numbered 11, after V lost 5 bases and J lost 4 bases. This CDR3 has 17 residues. In DNA, the CDR3 is TGTGCCAGTAGTTCAAGGACTAGCGGGGGTTTTCTTTACGAGCAGTACTTC. Amino acid sequence: CASSSRTSGGFLYEQYF.

This clone came up a few times. This chain joins TRBV23-1 and TRBJ1-1; a weak D match, TRBD1 (6 bases). TRBV23-1 is noted as an ORF with a role that remains uncertain. There are 15 residues in the CDR3. With 8 bases removed from V and 0 bases from J, the gap between germline ends came to 16 bases. CDR3 amino acids: CASLGGRTMNTEAFF. Here the CDR3 DNA reads TGCGCCAGCCTTGGGGGCAGGACCATGAACACTGAAGCTTTCTTT.

The chain joins TRBV7-2 to TRBJ1-2, with unresolved D. CDR3 length: 14 amino acids. Germline lookup yields CDR1 SGHTA and CDR2 FQGNSA. V lost 0 bases and J 4 bases, leaving 9 bases between the germline ends. CDR3 sequence (DNA): TGTGCCAGCAGCTTAGCGATACAGCTCTATGGCTACACCTTC. Its translation is CASSLAIQLYGYTF.

In this sample, this clone turned up a few times. The chain couples TRBV5-4 to TRBJ2-2, with 10 bases fitting TRBD2. V shed 1 base and J 0 bases; nucleotides not matched to a gene: 0. CDR3 size: 16 residues. Germline assignment: CDR1 SGHNT and CDR2 YYREEE (reference sequence). The CDR3 protein is CASSLTSGANTGELFF. CDR3 nucleotides: TGTGCCAGCAGCTTGACTAGCGGGGCGAACACCGGGGAGCTGTTTTTT.

The J gene is TRBJ1-1, the V gene TRBV6-6, with 8 positions matching TRBD1. Germline assignment: CDR1 MNHNY and CDR2 SVGAGI (reference sequence). CDR3 length equals 11 residues. V shed 5 bases and J 12 bases; nucleotides not matched to a gene: 5. CDR3 amino acids: CASSDRGSSFF. Written as DNA, the CDR3 is TGTGCCAGCAGTGACAGGGGATCTTCTTTCTTT.

This clone was observed once. The chain couples TRBV7-3 to TRBJ2-3; 7 nucleotides agree with TRBD2. In germline, CDR1 is SGHTA, CDR2 FQGTGA. V trimming: 6 bases; J trimming: 0 bases; junction bases outside the gene matches: 6. The CDR3 contains 15 residues. CDR3 DNA sequence: TGTGCCAGCAGAGAGGGACTACTCAGCACAGATACGCAGTATTTT. Translation gives CASREGLLSTDTQYF. The variable domain in full, completed from reference TRBV7-3 and TRBJ2-3, reads GAGVSQTPSNKVTEKGKYVELRCDPISGHTALYWYRQSLGQGPEFLIYFQGTGAADDSGLPNDRFFAVRPEGSVSTLKIQRTERGDSAVYLCASREGLLSTDTQYFGPGTRLTVL.

The rearrangement links TRBV4-2 to TRBJ2-5, with TRBD1 matching 7 bases. The CDR3 is 16 amino acids. Looked up from germline, CDR1 is LGHNA and CDR2 is YNFKEQ. With V trimmed by 3 bases and J by 4 bases, 11 bases remained unmatched. The CDR3 reads CASSQGTGAVGETQYF. The CDR3 coding sequence is TGTGCCAGCAGCCAGGGAACAGGGGCGGTCGGAGAGACCCAGTACTTC.

The V gene is TRBV9, the J gene TRBJ1-1, with a weak D call TRBD1 (6 bases). V lost 3 bases and J 2 bases, leaving 11 bases between the germline ends. The CDR3 extends over 14 amino acids. CDR1 is SGDLS, CDR2 YYNGEE, per germline. CDR3 nucleotide sequence: TGTGCCAGCAGCGACCGACAGGCTAACACTGAAGCTTTCTTT. Its translation: CASSDRQANTEAFF.

The sample holds one count of this clone. The chain links TRBV2 to TRBJ2-1; TRBD1 might be the D (6 bases). Germline assignment: CDR1 SNHLY and CDR2 FYNNEI. This CDR3 has 13 amino acids. The germline V and J ends were trimmed by 1 base and 10 bases, with 11 bases remaining between them. CDR3: CASSEEGVREQFF. Here the CDR3 DNA reads TGTGCCAGCAGTGAAGAGGGGGTCCGGGAGCAGTTCTTC. Looking up the rest from reference TRBV2 and TRBJ2-1 gives the full variable domain: EPEVTQTPSHQVTQMGQEVILRCVPISNHLYFYWYRQILGQKVEFLVSFYNNEISEKSEIFDDQFSVERPDGSNFTLKIRSTKLEDSAMYFCASSEEGVREQFFGPGTRLTVL.

The V and J genes are TRBV27 and TRBJ2-5; 9 bases align to TRBD1. CDR1 MNHEY and CDR2 SMNVEV come from the germline V gene (reference sequence). The CDR3 totals 14 residues. Losses at the gene ends were 2 bases for V and 7 bases for J; bases not matched to a gene: 5. The CDR3 region is CASSLGTGLATQYF. For the CDR3, the DNA is TGTGCCAGCAGTTTAGGGACAGGGTTGGCGACCCAGTACTTC.

The V gene is TRBV7-9, the J gene TRBJ2-3; 10 bases agree with TRBD1. The CDR3 is 16 residues long. Trimming removed 4 bases from V and 6 bases from J; junction bases left unmatched: 10. CDR1 and CDR2 (germline): SEHNR, FQNEAQ (reference sequence). CDR3: CASSSRQGAPADTQYF. CDR3 DNA sequence: TGTGCCAGCAGCTCTAGACAGGGGGCGCCGGCGGATACGCAGTATTTT. The full variable domain, completed using reference TRBV7-9 and TRBJ2-3, is DTGVSQNPRHKITKRGQNVTFRCDPISEHNRLYWYRQTLGQGPEFLTYFQNEAQLEKSRLLSDRFSAERPKGSFSTLEIQRTEQGDSAMYLCASSSRQGAPADTQYFGPGTRLTVL.